The clone carrying this T cell receptor (beta chain) was counted between two and nine times. TCRdb re-called the 5' RACE reads with MiXCR, one entry per CDR3 protein. Of about 85,000 distinct CDR3 sequences in the sample, more than 15% were seen once. The data originate from a study of spatial heterogeneity in lung cancer. Study as a whole: Detected sequences consistently included more beta-chain ones than alpha-chain ones.

As for time point: sample taken at primary tumor resection. The authors sequenced whole RNA from tumor, nontumor lung or frozen PBMC without sorting. The donors, roughly 70 patients with untreated early-stage non-small cell lung cancer, provided the samples. This CDR3 is built from 17 residues. The germline V gene has CDR1 SGHDN and CDR2 FVKESK. Trimming pared 4 bases from V and 5 bases from J, leaving 23 bases between. This specimen consisted of PBMCs, obtained at surgery. This clonotype originated in a male donor with early-stage non-small cell lung cancer. The chain joins TRBV14 to TRBJ2-5; unclear D gene. The CDR3 region is CASSRSPLQYRRETQYF. Written as DNA, the CDR3 is TGTGCCAGCAGCCGGTCTCCCCTTCAATACCGGCGGGAGACCCAGTACTTC.